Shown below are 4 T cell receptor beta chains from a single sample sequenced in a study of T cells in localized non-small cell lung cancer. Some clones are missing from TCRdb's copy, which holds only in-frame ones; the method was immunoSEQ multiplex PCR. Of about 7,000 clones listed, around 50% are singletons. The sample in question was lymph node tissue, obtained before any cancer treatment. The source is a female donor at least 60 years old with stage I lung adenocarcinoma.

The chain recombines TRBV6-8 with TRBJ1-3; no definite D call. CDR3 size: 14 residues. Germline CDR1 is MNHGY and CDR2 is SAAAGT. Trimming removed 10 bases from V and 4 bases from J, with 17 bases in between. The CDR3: CAITLQELGNTIYF. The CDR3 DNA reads TGTGCCATCACCCTCCAGGAACTGGGAAACACCATATATTTT.

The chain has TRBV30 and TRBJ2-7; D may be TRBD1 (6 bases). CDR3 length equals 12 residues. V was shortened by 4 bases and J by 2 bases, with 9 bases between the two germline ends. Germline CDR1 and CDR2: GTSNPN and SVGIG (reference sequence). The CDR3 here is CAWIGDTYEQYF. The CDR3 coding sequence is TGTGCCTGGATAGGGGACACCTACGAGCAGTACTTC.

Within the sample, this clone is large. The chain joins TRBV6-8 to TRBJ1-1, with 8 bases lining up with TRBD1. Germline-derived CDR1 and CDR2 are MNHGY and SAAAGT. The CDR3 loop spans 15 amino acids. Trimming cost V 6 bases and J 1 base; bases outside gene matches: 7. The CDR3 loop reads CASRLSGTGNTEAFF. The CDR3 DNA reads TGTGCCAGCAGATTATCCGGGACAGGGAACACTGAAGCTTTCTTT.

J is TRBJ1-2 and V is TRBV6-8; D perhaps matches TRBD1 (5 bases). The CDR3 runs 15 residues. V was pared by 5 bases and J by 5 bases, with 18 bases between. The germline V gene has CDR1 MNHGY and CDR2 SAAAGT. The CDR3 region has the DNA TGTGCCAGCAGTGAGGGTCCCATAGGGGTATATGGCTACACCTTC. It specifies CASSEGPIGVYGYTF.